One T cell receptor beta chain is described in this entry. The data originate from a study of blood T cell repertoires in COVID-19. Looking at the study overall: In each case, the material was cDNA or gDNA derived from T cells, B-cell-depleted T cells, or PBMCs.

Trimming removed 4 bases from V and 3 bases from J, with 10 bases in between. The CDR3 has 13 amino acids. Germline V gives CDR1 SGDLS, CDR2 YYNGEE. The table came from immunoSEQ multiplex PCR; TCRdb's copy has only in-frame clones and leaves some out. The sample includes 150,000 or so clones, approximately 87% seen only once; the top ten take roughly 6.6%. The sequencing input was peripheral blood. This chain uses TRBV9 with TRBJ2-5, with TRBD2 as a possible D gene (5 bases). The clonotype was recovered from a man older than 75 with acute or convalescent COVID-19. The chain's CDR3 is CASSIGLKETQYF. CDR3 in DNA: TGTGCCAGCAGCATCGGACTCAAAGAGACCCAGTACTTC.